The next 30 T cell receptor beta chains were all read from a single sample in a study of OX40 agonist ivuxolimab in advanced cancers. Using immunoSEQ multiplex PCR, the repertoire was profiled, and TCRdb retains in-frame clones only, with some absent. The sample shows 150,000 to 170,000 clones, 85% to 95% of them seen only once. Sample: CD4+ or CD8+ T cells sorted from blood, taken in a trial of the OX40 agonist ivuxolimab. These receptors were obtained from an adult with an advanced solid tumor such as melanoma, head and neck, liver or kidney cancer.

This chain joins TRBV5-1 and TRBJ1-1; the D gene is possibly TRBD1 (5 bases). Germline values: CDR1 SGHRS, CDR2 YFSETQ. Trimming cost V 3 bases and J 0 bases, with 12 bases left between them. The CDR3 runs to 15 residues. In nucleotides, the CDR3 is TGCGCCAGCAGCTCGCAGGGCGAAATGAACACTGAAGCTTTCTTT. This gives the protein CASSSQGEMNTEAFF.

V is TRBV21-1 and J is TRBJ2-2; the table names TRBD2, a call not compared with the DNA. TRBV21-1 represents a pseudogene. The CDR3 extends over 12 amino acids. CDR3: CAWGGPTGELFF. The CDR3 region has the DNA TGTGCCTGGGGGGGGCCCACCGGGGAGCTGTTTTTT.

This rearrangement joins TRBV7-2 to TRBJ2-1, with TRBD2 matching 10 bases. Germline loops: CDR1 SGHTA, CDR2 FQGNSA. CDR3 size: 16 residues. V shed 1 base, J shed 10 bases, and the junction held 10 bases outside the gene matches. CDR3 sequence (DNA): TGTGCCAGCAGCTTAGTCTGGACTAGCGGAGCTCTCGAGCAGTTCTTC. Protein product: CASSLVWTSGALEQFF.

CDR3 in DNA: TGCGCCAGCAGCCAAGATCCCGGACAGGGGATCCAAGAGACCCAGTACTTC. This sequence encodes CASSQDPGQGIQETQYF. V usage is TRBV4-1 and J usage is TRBJ2-5, with 9 bases fitting TRBD1. The CDR3 loop spans 17 amino acids. The germline gives CDR1 MGHRA, CDR2 YSYEKL. V shed 0 bases and J 1 base; nucleotides not matched to a gene: 6.

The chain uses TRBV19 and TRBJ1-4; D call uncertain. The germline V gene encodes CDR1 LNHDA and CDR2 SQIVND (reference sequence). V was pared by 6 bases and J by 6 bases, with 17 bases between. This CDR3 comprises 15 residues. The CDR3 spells CASRFSSSGDEKLFF. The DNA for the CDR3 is TGTGCCAGTAGGTTCTCCTCTTCGGGCGATGAAAAACTGTTTTTT.

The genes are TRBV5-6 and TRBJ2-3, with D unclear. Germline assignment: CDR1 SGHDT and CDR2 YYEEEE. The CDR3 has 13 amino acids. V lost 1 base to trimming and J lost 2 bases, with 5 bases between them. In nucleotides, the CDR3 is TGTGCCAGCAGCTTGACAGACACAGATACGCAGTATTTT. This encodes CASSLTDTDTQYF.

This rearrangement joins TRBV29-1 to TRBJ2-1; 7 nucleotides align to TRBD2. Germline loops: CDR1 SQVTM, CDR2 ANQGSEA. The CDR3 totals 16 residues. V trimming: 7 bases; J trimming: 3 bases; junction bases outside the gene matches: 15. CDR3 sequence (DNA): TGCAGCGCCATCCCCCGGGCGGGAGAAAACTACAATGAGCAGTTCTTC. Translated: CSAIPRAGENYNEQFF.

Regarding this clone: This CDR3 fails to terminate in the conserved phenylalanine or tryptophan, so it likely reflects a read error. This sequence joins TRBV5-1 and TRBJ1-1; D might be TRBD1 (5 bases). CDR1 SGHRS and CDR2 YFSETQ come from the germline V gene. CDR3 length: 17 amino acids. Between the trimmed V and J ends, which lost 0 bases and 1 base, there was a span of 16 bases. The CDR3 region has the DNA TGCGCCAGCAGCTTGGCCCCCAACAGGTTTACGAACACTGAAGCTTTCCTT. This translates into CASSLAPNRFTNTEAFL.

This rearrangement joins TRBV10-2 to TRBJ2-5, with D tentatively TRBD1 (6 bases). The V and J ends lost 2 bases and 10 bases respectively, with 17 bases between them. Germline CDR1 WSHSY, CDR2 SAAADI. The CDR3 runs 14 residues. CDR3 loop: CASSEVGMSRGQYF. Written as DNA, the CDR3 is TGCGCCAGCAGTGAGGTGGGCATGTCCAGGGGCCAGTACTTC.

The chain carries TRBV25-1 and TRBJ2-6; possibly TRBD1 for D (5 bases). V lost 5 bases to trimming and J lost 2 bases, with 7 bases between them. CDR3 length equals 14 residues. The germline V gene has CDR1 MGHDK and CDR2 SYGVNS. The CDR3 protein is CASSLGAGANVLTF. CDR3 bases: TGTGCCAGCAGTTTAGGGGCTGGGGCCAACGTCCTGACTTTC.

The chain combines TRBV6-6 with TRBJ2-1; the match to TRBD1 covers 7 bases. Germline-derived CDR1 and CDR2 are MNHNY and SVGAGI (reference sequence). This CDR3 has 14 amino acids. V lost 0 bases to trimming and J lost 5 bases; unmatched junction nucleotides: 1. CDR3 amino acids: CASSYSGQNNEQFF. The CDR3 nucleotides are TGTGCCAGCAGTTACTCGGGACAGAACAATGAGCAGTTCTTC.

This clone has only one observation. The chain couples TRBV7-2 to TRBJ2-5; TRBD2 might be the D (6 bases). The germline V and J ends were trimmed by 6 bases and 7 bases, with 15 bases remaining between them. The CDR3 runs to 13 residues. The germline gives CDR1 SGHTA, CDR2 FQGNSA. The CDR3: CASRPSAGGTQYF. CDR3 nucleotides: TGTGCCAGCAGACCTAGCGCTGGGGGGACCCAGTACTTC.

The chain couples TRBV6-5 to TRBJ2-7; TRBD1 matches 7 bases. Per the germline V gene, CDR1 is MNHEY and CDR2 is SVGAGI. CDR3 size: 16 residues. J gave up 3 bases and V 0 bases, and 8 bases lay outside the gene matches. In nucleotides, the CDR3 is TGTGCCAGCAGTTACTCGAGTTGGGGACAGTACTACGAGCAGTACTTC. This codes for CASSYSSWGQYYEQYF.

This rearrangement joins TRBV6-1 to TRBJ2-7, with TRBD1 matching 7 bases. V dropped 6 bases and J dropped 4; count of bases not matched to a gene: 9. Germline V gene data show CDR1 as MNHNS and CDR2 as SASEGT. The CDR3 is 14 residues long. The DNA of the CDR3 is TGTGCCAGCAGGGGAAGGGACAGCCTTTACGAGCAGTACTTC. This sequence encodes CASRGRDSLYEQYF.

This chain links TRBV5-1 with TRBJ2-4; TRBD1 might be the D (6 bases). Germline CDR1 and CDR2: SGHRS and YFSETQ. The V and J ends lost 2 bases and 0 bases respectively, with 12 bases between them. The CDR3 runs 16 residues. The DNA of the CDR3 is TGCGCCAGCAGCTTAGCAACAGGGTTAGCCAAAAACATTCAGTACTTC. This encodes CASSLATGLAKNIQYF.

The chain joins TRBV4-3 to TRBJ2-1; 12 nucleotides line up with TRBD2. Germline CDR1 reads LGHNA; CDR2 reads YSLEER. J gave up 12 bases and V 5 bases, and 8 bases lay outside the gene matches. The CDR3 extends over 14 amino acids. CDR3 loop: CASSSRTSGNRQFF. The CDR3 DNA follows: TGCGCCAGCAGCTCCCGGACTAGCGGGAACAGGCAGTTCTTC.

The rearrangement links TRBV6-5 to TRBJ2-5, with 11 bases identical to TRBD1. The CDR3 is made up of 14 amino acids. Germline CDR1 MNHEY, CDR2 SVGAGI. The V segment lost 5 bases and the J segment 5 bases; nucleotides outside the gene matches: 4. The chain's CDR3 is CASSRTGGRETQYF. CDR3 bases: TGTGCCAGCAGTCGGACAGGGGGCAGGGAGACCCAGTACTTC.

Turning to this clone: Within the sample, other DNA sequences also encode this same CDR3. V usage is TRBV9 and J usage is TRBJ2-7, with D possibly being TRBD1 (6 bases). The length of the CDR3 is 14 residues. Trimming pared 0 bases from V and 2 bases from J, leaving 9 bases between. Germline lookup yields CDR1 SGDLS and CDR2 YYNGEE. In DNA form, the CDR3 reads TGTGCCAGCAGCGTAGCTGGACAGACCTACGAGCAGTACTTC. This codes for CASSVAGQTYEQYF.

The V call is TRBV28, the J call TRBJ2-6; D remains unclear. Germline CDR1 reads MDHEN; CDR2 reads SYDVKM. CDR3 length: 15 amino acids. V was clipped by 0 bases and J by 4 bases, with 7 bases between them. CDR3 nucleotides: TGTGCCAGCAGTTTATGGGGTATGGGGGCCAACGTCCTGACTTTC. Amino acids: CASSLWGMGANVLTF.

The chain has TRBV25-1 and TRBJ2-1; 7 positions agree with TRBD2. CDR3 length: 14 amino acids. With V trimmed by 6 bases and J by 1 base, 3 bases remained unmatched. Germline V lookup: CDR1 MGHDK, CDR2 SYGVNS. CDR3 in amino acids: CASRREGSYNEQFF. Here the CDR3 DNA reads TGTGCCAGCAGGAGGGAGGGGTCCTACAATGAGCAGTTCTTC.

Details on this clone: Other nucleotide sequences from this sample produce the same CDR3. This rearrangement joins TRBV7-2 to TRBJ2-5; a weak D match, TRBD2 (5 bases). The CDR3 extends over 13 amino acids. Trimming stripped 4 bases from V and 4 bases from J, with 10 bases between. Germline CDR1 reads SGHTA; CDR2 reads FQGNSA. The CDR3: CASSSGLAETQYF. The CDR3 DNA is TGTGCCAGCAGCTCAGGACTGGCAGAGACCCAGTACTTC.

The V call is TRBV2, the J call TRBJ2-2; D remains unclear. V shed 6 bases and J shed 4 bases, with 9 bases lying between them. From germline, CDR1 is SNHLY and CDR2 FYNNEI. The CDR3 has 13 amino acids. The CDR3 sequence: CASRDRATGELFF. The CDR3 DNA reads TGTGCCAGCAGGGACCGGGCCACCGGGGAGCTGTTTTTT.

The CDR3, as DNA: TGTGCCAGCAGTTTACGGGGATCAGAGACCCAGTACTTC. This codes for CASSLRGSETQYF. The rearrangement uses TRBV27 and TRBJ2-5; D possibly corresponds to TRBD2 (5 bases). The CDR3 runs to 13 residues. V lost 2 bases to trimming and J lost 4 bases, with 8 bases between them. Germline CDR1 MNHEY, CDR2 SMNVEV (reference sequence).

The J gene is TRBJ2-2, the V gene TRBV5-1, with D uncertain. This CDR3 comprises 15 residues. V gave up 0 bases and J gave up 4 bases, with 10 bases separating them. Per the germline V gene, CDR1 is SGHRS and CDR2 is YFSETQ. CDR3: CASSLGHQSTGELFF. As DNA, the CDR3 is TGCGCCAGCAGCTTGGGACATCAGAGCACCGGGGAGCTGTTTTTT.

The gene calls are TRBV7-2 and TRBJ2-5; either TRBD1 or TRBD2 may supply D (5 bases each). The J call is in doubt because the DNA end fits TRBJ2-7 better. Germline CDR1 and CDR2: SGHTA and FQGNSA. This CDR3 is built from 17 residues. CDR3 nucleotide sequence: TGTGCCAGCAGCTTAGCACGGGGCCCAGCGCAACCCTACGAGCAGTACTTC. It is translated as CASSLARGPAQPYEQYF.

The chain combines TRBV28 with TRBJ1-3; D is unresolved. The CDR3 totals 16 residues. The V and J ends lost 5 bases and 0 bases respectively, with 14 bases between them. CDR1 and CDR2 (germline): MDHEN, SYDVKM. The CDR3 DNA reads TGTGCCAGCAGTCCGGCACAGTCGACCTCTGGAAACACCATATATTTT. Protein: CASSPAQSTSGNTIYF.

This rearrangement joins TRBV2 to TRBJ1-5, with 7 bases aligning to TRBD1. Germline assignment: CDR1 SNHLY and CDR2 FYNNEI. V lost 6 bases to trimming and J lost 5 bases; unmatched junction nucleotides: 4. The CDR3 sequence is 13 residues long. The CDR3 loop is CASSLQGYQPQHF. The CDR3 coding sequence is TGTGCCAGCAGCTTACAGGGGTATCAGCCCCAGCATTTT.

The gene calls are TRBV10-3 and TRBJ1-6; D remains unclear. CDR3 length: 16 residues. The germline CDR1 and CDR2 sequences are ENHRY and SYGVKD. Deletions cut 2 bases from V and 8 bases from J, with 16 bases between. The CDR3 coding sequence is TGTGCCATCAGTGAGCCAGCCTTAAGCAGATATTCACCCCTCCACTTT. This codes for CAISEPALSRYSPLHF.

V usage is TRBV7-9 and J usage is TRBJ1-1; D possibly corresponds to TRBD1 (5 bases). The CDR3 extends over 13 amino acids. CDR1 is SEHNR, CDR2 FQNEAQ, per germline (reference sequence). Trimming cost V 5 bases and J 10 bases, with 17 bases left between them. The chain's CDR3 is CASSTSTERGAFF. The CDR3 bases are TGTGCCAGCAGCACATCGACAGAAAGGGGAGCTTTCTTT.

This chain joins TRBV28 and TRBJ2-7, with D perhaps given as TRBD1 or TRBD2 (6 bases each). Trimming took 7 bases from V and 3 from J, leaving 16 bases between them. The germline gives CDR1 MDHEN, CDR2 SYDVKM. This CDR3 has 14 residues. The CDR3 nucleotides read TGTGCCAGCACCCGAGGGGGACTGCTCTACGAGCAGTACTTC. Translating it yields CASTRGGLLYEQYF.